The subject of this entry is one TCR beta chain. Its target is not known. Germline V gene data show CDR1 as LGHNA and CDR2 as YNFKEQ. The CDR3 sequence is 13 residues long. V was shortened by 0 bases and J by 11 bases, with 13 bases between the two germline ends. Extracted RNA was reverse transcribed into cDNA, the sequencing template. This table comes from immunoSEQ multiplex PCR, and its TCRdb copy is limited to in-frame clones, with some not included. The sample contains under 150,000 clones, roughly three fifths of which appear only once. Regarding treatment: oral pan-JAK inhibitor, 5-10 mg twice daily. These data belong to a study of CD8+ T cells in alopecia areata. Study conclusions and caveats: In scalp, tofacitinib significantly decreased clonality and expanded CD8+ clones among the top 100.

This receptor was obtained from a human donor with alopecia areata. Sequenced material: CD4+ T cells sorted from blood, taken at week 24, from a patient treated with tofacitinib. The rearrangement uses TRBV4-2 and TRBJ1-1; TRBD1 might be the D (5 bases). Written as DNA, the CDR3 is TGTGCCAGCAGCCAAGATGGGGGAAGGGAGGCTTTCTTT. Translation: CASSQDGGREAFF.